A single T cell receptor (beta chain) is shown here with its context. What it recognizes is unknown. Assay: immunoSEQ multiplex PCR; the TCRdb copy retains only in-frame clones and omits some. The sample has approximately 70,000 clones; around 93% are singletons. This record comes from a study of OX40 agonist ivuxolimab in advanced cancers. Background on the study: The patients' treatment was ivuxolimab, an agonistic anti-OX40 (CD134) antibody.

Overall study results and limits: Antigens targeted by the expanded peripheral T cells were not determined.

The sequencing here drew on CD4+ or CD8+ T cells sorted from blood, taken in a trial of the OX40 agonist ivuxolimab. The TCR sequence derives from an adult with an advanced solid tumor such as melanoma, head and neck, liver or kidney cancer.

This CDR3 is CASSPRARSADIQYF. In DNA form, the CDR3 reads TGTGCCAGCAGCCCACGCGCACGATCAGCGGACATTCAGTACTTC. The J gene is TRBJ2-4, the V gene TRBV11-2; TRBD2 is a possible D gene (5 bases). Germline V lookup: CDR1 SGHAT, CDR2 FQNNGV. This CDR3 comprises 15 residues. The ends were cut back, 5 bases at V and 8 bases at J, with 19 bases in the middle. The variable domain in full, with the rest retrieved from reference TRBV11-2 and TRBJ2-4, is EAGVAQSPRYKIIEKRQSVAFWCNPISGHATLYWYQQILGQGPKLLIQFQNNGVVDDSQLPKDRFSAERLKGVDSTLKIQPAKLEDSAVYLCASSPRARSADIQYFGAGTRLSVL.